This TCR beta chain was sequenced during a study of blood T cell repertoires in COVID-19. Looking at the study overall: Sample material is recorded as cDNA or gDNA derived from T cells, B-cell-depleted T cells, or PBMCs.

The V gene's germline CDR1 is LGHDT and CDR2 YNNKEL (reference sequence). CDR3 length equals 17 residues. Losses at the gene ends were 5 bases for V and 4 bases for J; bases not matched to a gene: 11. Original analysis: Estimation of nucleated cell counts was performed using reference gene primer amplification. The method was immunoSEQ multiplex PCR; TCRdb's version includes in-frame clones alone and lacks a portion of them. For V, J and clone size, that table is used; D and trimming come from the DNA. The table lists 95,000 to 100,000 clones, around 80% of them singletons. This TCR was recovered from a human donor in a cohort sampled during active COVID-19. V and J are TRBV3-1 (or the pseudogene TRBV3-2) and TRBJ2-6, with 7 nucleotides matching TRBD1. The sequencing input was peripheral blood. The CDR3 region is CASSVNYRGTGANVLTF. In DNA form, the CDR3 reads TGTGCCAGCAGCGTAAATTACAGGGGAACCGGGGCCAACGTCCTGACTTTC.